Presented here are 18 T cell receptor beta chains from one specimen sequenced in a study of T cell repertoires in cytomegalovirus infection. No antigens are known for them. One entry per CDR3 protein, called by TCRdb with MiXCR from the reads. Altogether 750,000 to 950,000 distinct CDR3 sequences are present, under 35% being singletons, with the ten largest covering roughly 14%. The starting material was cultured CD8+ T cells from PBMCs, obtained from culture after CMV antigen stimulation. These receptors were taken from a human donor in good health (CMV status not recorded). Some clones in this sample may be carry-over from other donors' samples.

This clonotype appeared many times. In nucleotides, the CDR3 is TGTGCCAGCAGTGAGGCCTACATACCCTATGGCTACACCTTC. This codes for CASSEAYIPYGYTF. The chain employs TRBV25-1 and TRBJ1-2; D not resolved. The length of the CDR3 is 14 residues. V lost 3 bases, J lost 4 bases, and 12 bases lay in between. Germline V gene data show CDR1 as MGHDK and CDR2 as SYGVNS.

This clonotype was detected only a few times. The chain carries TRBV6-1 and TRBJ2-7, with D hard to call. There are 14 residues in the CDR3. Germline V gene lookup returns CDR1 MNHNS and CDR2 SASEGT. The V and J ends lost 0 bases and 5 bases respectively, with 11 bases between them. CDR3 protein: CASSEAQAADEQYV. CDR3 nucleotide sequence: TGTGCCAGCAGTGAAGCGCAGGCTGCGGACGAGCAGTACGTC.

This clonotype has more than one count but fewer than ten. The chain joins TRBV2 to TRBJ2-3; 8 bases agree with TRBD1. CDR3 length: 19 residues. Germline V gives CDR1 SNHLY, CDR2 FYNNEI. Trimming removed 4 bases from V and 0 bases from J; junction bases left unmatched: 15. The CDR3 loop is CASSVSGQAPLASTDTQYF. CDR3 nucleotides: TGTGCCAGCAGTGTCTCGGGACAGGCCCCTTTGGCTAGCACAGATACGCAGTATTTT. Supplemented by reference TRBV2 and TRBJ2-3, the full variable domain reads EPEVTQTPSHQVTQMGQEVILRCVPISNHLYFYWYRQILGQKVEFLVSFYNNEISEKSEIFDDQFSVERPDGSNFTLKIRSTKLEDSAMYFCASSVSGQAPLASTDTQYFGPGTRLTVL.

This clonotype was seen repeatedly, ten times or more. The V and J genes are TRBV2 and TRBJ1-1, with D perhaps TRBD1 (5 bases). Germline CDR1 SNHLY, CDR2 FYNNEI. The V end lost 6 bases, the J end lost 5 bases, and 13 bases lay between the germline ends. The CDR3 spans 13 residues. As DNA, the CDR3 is TGTGCCAGCAGCGACTTTAGGGGTACTGAAGCTTTCTTT. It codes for CASSDFRGTEAFF.

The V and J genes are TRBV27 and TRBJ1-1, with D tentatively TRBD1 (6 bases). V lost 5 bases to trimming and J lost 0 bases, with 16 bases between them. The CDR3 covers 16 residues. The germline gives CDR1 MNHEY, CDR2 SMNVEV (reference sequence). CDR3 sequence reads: CASSQRGGAMNTEAFF. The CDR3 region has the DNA TGTGCCAGCAGTCAGCGGGGGGGGGCGATGAACACTGAAGCTTTCTTT.

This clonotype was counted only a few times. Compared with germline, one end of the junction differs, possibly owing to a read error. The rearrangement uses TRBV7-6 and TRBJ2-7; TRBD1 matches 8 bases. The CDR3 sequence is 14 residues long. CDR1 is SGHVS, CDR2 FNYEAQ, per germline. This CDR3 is CASSLDRGSSEQYF. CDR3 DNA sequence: TGTGCCAGCAGCTTAGACAGGGGGTCCTCCGAGCAGTACTTC.

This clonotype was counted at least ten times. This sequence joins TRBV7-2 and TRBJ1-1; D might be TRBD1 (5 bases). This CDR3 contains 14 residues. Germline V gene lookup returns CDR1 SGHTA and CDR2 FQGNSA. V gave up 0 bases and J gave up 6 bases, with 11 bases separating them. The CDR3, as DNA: TGTGCCAGCAGCTTAGCGGGGGTGCCGGCTGAAGCTTTCTTT. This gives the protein CASSLAGVPAEAFF.

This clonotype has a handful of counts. The CDR3 is CASSLGLANYNEQFF. The CDR3, as DNA: TGTGCCAGCAGCTTGGGACTAGCGAACTACAATGAGCAGTTCTTC. The chain carries TRBV5-4 and TRBJ2-1; 8 bases map to TRBD2. The CDR3 loop spans 15 amino acids. CDR1 and CDR2 from the germline V gene are SGHNT and YYREEE (reference sequence). Trimming cost V 0 bases and J 3 bases; bases outside gene matches: 2.

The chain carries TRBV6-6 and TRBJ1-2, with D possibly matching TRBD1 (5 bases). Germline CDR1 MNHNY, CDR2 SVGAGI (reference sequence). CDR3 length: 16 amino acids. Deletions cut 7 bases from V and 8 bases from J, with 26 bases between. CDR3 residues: CASNRYGEQELGGYTF. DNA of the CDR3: TGTGCCAGCAATCGCTATGGGGAACAGGAACTAGGAGGCTACACCTTC.

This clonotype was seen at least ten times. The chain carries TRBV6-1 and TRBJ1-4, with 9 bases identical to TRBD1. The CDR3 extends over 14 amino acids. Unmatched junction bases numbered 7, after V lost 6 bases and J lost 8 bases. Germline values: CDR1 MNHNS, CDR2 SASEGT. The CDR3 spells CASSAGTGLEKLFF. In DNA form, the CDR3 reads TGTGCCAGCAGCGCCGGGACAGGGCTCGAAAAACTGTTTTTT.

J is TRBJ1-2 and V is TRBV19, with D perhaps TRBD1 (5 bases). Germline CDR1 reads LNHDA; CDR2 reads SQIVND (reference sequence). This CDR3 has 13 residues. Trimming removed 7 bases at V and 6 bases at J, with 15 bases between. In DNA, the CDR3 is TGTGCCAGTAAGGCGGGAGGGGCCCATGGCTACACCTTC. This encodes CASKAGGAHGYTF.

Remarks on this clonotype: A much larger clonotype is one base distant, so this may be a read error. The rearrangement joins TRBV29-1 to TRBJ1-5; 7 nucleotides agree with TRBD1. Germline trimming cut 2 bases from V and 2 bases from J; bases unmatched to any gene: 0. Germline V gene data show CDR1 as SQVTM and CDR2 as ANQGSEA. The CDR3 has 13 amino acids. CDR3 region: CSVETGGNQPQHF. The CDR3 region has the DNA TGCAGCGTTGAAACAGGGGGCAATCAGCCCCAGCATTTT.

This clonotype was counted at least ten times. CDR3 sequence reads: CASSSSRHPVRYGYTF. In DNA form, the CDR3 reads TGTGCCAGCAGTTCCTCCAGACACCCGGTTCGCTATGGCTACACCTTC. The chain uses TRBV28 and TRBJ1-2; D is uncertain. Germline CDR1 reads MDHEN; CDR2 reads SYDVKM. V lost 4 bases and J lost 4, with 19 bases in between. The CDR3 contains 16 residues.

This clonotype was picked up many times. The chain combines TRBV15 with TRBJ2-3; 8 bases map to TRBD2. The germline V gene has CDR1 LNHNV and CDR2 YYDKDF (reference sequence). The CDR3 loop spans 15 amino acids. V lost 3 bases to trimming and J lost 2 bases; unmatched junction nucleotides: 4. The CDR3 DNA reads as TGTGCCACCAGCAGTGGGCGGGGGGACACAGATACGCAGTATTTT. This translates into CATSSGRGDTDTQYF.

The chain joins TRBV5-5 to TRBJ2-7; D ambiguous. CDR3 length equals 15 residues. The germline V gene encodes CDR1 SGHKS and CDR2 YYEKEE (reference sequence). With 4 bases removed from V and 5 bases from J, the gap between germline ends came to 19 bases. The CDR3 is CASSPFGSSRDEQYF. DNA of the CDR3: TGTGCCAGCAGCCCCTTTGGCTCCTCTCGGGACGAGCAGTACTTC.

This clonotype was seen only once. The CDR3: CASSDRFEQYV. DNA of the CDR3: TGTGCCAGCAGTGACAGGTTCGAGCAGTACGTC. This chain connects TRBV28 to TRBJ2-7; possibly TRBD1 for D (6 bases). Trimming cost V 5 bases and J 6 bases, with 8 bases left between them. Germline CDR1 MDHEN, CDR2 SYDVKM. The CDR3 is 11 amino acids.

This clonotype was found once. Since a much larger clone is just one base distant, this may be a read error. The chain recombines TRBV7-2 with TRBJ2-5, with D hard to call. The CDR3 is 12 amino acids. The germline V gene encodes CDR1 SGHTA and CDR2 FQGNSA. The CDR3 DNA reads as TGTGCCATCAGCATCGGTTTAGAGACCCAGTACTTC. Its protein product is CAISIGLETQYF.

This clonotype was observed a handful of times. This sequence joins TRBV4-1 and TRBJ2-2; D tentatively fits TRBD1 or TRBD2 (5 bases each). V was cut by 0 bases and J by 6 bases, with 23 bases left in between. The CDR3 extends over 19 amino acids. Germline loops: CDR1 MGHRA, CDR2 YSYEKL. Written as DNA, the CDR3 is TGCGCCAGCAGCCAAGAAGGGGAAGGGACGGCCCTGAAGGCCGGGGAGCTGTTTTTT. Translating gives CASSQEGEGTALKAGELFF.